This entry lists 32 T cell receptor beta chains sequenced from one sample in a study of shared clonotypes between healthy human individuals (dated by TCRdb to about 2020). Libraries came from the immunoSEQ multiplex PCR assay. TCRdb stores this immuneACCESS table with in-frame sequences only. Part of the clones is absent; in the studies checked, under half of the shortfall reflects unresolved V genes, and no reason is known for the rest. Counted in this sample were 950,000 to 1,100,000 clones; around 75% of them appeared once. Roughly 1.5% of the sample lies in the top ten. The specimen was memory CD4+ T cells sorted from blood. In light of the paper, this sample's cell subset or site label describes: CD45RA-negative fraction. Every receptor here comes from a man between 18 and 29 years old in good health.

The chain joins TRBV28 to TRBJ2-7, with D tentatively TRBD1 (6 bases). V was pared by 1 base and J by 1 base, with 11 bases between. This CDR3 region has 15 residues. Germline V gives CDR1 MDHEN, CDR2 SYDVKM. CDR3 bases: TGTGCCAGCAGTTTATACAGGGTCGTTTCCTACGAGCAGTACTTC. Its protein is CASSLYRVVSYEQYF.

The chain combines TRBV28 with TRBJ1-2; D is ambiguous. CDR1 MDHEN and CDR2 SYDVKM come from the germline V gene. The CDR3 consists of 11 residues. V was clipped by 3 bases and J by 4 bases, with 3 bases between them. CDR3 DNA sequence: TGTGCCAGCAGTTTTGGCTATGGCTACACCTTC. Protein product: CASSFGYGYTF.

This clone was counted only a few times. V and J are TRBV4-2 and TRBJ2-7; no reliable D call. This CDR3 is 13 amino acids long. Germline V gene lookup returns CDR1 LGHNA and CDR2 YNFKEQ. The ends were cut back, 0 bases at V and 2 bases at J, with 5 bases in the middle. This chain's CDR3 is CASSQDMAYEQYF. In DNA form, the CDR3 reads TGTGCCAGCAGCCAAGATATGGCCTACGAGCAGTACTTC.

The chain links TRBV5-6 to TRBJ2-2, with D possibly matching TRBD2 (5 bases). CDR3 size: 16 residues. V lost 4 bases, J lost 2 bases, and 15 bases lay in between. Germline lookup yields CDR1 SGHDT and CDR2 YYEEEE. This CDR3 is CASSPGSHLNTGELFF. The CDR3 region has the DNA TGTGCCAGCAGCCCGGGGTCCCACCTCAACACCGGGGAGCTGTTTTTT.

This chain links TRBV7-2 with TRBJ1-2, with a possible D match to TRBD1 (6 bases). V lost 8 bases to trimming and J lost 3 bases, with 16 bases between them. CDR1 is SGHTA and CDR2 is FQGNSA in the germline V gene. This CDR3 contains 14 residues. The CDR3 is CASSTTGWDYGYTF. The DNA of the CDR3 is TGTGCCAGCTCTACAACAGGGTGGGACTATGGCTACACCTTC.

CDR3 nucleotides: TGCGCCAGCAGCTTGGGGCCTTCAACTAATGAAAAACTGTTTTTT. Amino acids: CASSLGPSTNEKLFF. This rearrangement joins TRBV5-1 to TRBJ1-4; the D is unclear. Germline values: CDR1 SGHRS, CDR2 YFSETQ. CDR3 length equals 15 residues. V dropped 0 bases and J dropped 0 bases, with 6 bases sitting between them.

This sequence joins TRBV28 and TRBJ2-3; TRBD2 matches 8 bases. CDR3 length: 16 residues. Germline values: CDR1 MDHEN, CDR2 SYDVKM. V was pared by 4 bases and J by 4 bases, with 10 bases of the junction left unmatched. The CDR3 here is CASSSGPFGRADTQYF. CDR3 nucleotide sequence: TGTGCCAGCAGTTCCGGCCCCTTCGGGAGGGCAGATACGCAGTATTTT. Full variable domain (remainder filled in from reference TRBV28 and TRBJ2-3): DVKVTQSSRYLVKRTGEKVFLECVQDMDHENMFWYRQDPGLGLRLIYFSYDVKMKEKGDIPEGYSVSREKKERFSLILESASTNQTSMYLCASSSGPFGRADTQYFGPGTRLTVL.

The chain has TRBV6-6 and TRBJ2-1, with no clear D. The V gene's germline CDR1 is MNHNY and CDR2 SVGAGI (reference sequence). Trimming cost V 5 bases and J 4 bases, with 6 bases left between them. The CDR3 is 12 amino acids. The CDR3: CASSLEYNEQFF. The CDR3, as DNA: TGTGCCAGCAGTCTAGAATACAATGAGCAGTTCTTC.

About this clone itself: The sample has other DNA sequences that encode this CDR3 too. The chain is built from TRBV19 and TRBJ2-2; D not resolved. This CDR3 comprises 14 residues. V gave up 8 bases and J gave up 0 bases, with 10 bases separating them. The germline V gene encodes CDR1 LNHDA and CDR2 SQIVND (reference sequence). CDR3 bases: TGTGCCAGTCGCCAGGACGCGAACACCGGGGAGCTGTTTTTT. It translates to CASRQDANTGELFF.

CDR3 sequence (DNA): TGTGCCAGCAGAATCAGACTAGCGGGAGGCTACAATGAGCAGTTCTTC. It codes for CASRIRLAGGYNEQFF. The rearrangement uses TRBV21-1 and TRBJ2-1; TRBD2, the table's D call, was not compared with the DNA. TRBV21-1 corresponds to a pseudogene. This CDR3 has 16 amino acids.

Turning to this clone: At the DNA level, this CDR3 is encoded by other sequences in the same sample as well. J is TRBJ2-2 and V is TRBV9; unclear D gene. V shed 5 bases and J shed 1 base, with 9 bases lying between them. Germline CDR1 is SGDLS and CDR2 is YYNGEE. The CDR3 is made up of 14 amino acids. The chain's CDR3 is CASRTSGNTGELFF. As DNA, the CDR3 is TGTGCCAGCAGGACATCAGGGAACACCGGGGAGCTGTTTTTT.

This clone was detected once. The chain recombines TRBV2 with TRBJ2-1, with D possibly called TRBD1 or TRBD2 (6 bases each). Trimming removed 4 bases from V and 9 bases from J, with 13 bases in between. The CDR3 spans 13 residues. CDR1 and CDR2 (germline): SNHLY, FYNNEI. The CDR3 reads CASSVQGGGEQFF. CDR3 nucleotides: TGTGCCAGCAGTGTACAGGGAGGTGGTGAGCAGTTCTTC.

This clone has just a few counts. With a far larger clone one base away, a read error is the likely cause. The gene calls are TRBV5-1 and TRBJ2-5; no clear D. TRBJ2-7 matches the DNA end more closely, so the J call is doubtful. Germline CDR1 SGHRS, CDR2 YFSETQ. The CDR3 contains 11 residues. The CDR3 loop is CASSASYEQYF. Here the CDR3 DNA reads TGCGCCAGCAGCGCCTCCTACGAGCAGTACTTC.

This clone has just a few counts. The chain recombines TRBV6-1 with TRBJ1-6, with D possibly matching TRBD1 (5 bases). The germline CDR1 and CDR2 sequences are MNHNS and SASEGT. The CDR3 is made up of 15 amino acids. The ends were cut back, 7 bases at V and 7 bases at J, with 17 bases in the middle. CDR3 residues: CASNGQGGGNSPLHF. CDR3 in DNA: TGTGCCAGCAATGGCCAGGGAGGAGGCAATTCACCCCTCCACTTT.

This chain joins TRBV14 and TRBJ2-1; D unresolved. The CDR3 is made up of 16 amino acids. V lost 1 base, J lost 2 bases, and 12 bases lay in between. The germline V gene encodes CDR1 SGHDN and CDR2 FVKESK. The CDR3 region has the DNA TGTGCCAGCAGCCAAGTGGGTAGATTTCCCTACAATGAGCAGTTCTTC. Protein product: CASSQVGRFPYNEQFF.

The V gene is TRBV9, the J gene TRBJ2-3; possibly TRBD2 for D (6 bases). V was pared by 0 bases and J by 3 bases, with 11 bases between. This CDR3 has 15 amino acids. Germline V gene data show CDR1 as SGDLS and CDR2 as YYNGEE. Here the CDR3 DNA reads TGTGCCAGCAGCGTAGTGGGGGGACCGACAGATACGCAGTATTTT. Its protein is CASSVVGGPTDTQYF.

This clone was observed a single time. A far larger clone lies a single base away; this is likely a read error. This same CDR3 is encoded by further DNA sequences in the sample. V and J are TRBV7-3 and TRBJ1-1, with D uncertain. Germline CDR1 is SGHTA and CDR2 is FQGTGA. Deletions cut 2 bases from V and 0 bases from J, with 4 bases between. This CDR3 contains 13 residues. The CDR3 region is CASSLEMNTEAFF. The CDR3 coding sequence is TGTGCCAGCAGCTTAGAGATGAACACTGAAGCTTTCTTT.

This clone was counted a single time. V gene TRBV29-1 combines with J gene TRBJ2-3; D is perhaps TRBD2 (7 bases). The V end lost 8 bases, the J end lost 0 bases, and 18 bases lay between the germline ends. CDR3 size: 15 residues. Germline CDR1 is SQVTM and CDR2 is ANQGSEA. The CDR3 loop is CSHSNAGASTDTQYF. The CDR3 DNA reads TGCAGCCATTCAAACGCGGGGGCTAGCACAGATACGCAGTATTTT.

The chain is built from TRBV7-2 and TRBJ2-7, with 11 positions matching TRBD1. Germline trimming cut 5 bases from V and 2 bases from J; bases unmatched to any gene: 5. CDR3 size: 15 residues. The germline V gene has CDR1 SGHTA and CDR2 FQGNSA. The DNA of the CDR3 is TGTGCCAGCAGCACCGGGACAGGGGGAACCTACGAGCAGTACTTC. It specifies CASSTGTGGTYEQYF.

The count of this clone is one. This rearrangement joins TRBV6-5 to TRBJ2-5; 9 bases are shared with TRBD2. CDR1 and CDR2 (germline): MNHEY, SVGAGI. The CDR3 contains 16 residues. Trimming cost V 4 bases and J 5 bases; bases outside gene matches: 11. For the CDR3, the DNA is TGTGCCAGCAGTTCCCCGTCAGCGGGGGGCGGGGAGACCCAGTACTTC. It yields the protein CASSSPSAGGGETQYF.

This CDR3 is CASSLAEVDTQYF. CDR3 coding DNA: TGCGCCAGCAGCCTGGCCGAGGTAGATACGCAGTATTTT. The rearrangement links TRBV5-1 to TRBJ2-3, with D hard to call. With 4 bases removed from V and 5 bases from J, the gap between germline ends came to 11 bases. This CDR3 is 13 amino acids long. Germline CDR1 SGHRS, CDR2 YFSETQ. The full variable domain, its missing parts supplied by reference TRBV5-1 and TRBJ2-3, is KAGVTQTPRYLIKTRGQQVTLSCSPISGHRSVSWYQQTPGQGLQFLFEYFSETQRNKGNFPGRFSGRQFSNSRSEMNVSTLELGDSALYLCASSLAEVDTQYFGPGTRLTVL.

The chain joins TRBV20-1 to TRBJ1-2, with D tentatively TRBD1 (5 bases). Trimming took off 6 bases at V and 10 bases at J, with 12 bases between the two ends. Germline values: CDR1 DFQATT, CDR2 SNEGSKA (reference sequence). CDR3 length equals 10 residues. CDR3 protein: CSAGAGSYTF. The CDR3 DNA is TGCAGTGCGGGAGCAGGGTCCTACACCTTC.

V is TRBV7-2 and J is TRBJ2-7, with D perhaps TRBD2 (7 bases). The CDR3 runs to 12 residues. Trimming shortened V by 4 bases and J by 6 bases, and 10 bases separated the two germline ends. Germline CDR1 and CDR2: SGHTA and FQGNSA. The CDR3 loop reads CASSWGGPEQYF. The CDR3 DNA reads TGTGCCAGCAGCTGGGGGGGCCCCGAGCAGTACTTC. Full variable domain (outside the CDR3, taken from reference TRBV7-2 and TRBJ2-7): GAGVSQSPSNKVTEKGKDVELRCDPISGHTALYWYRQSLGQGLEFLIYFQGNSAPDKSGLPSDRFSAERTGGSVSTLTIQRTQQEDSAVYLCASSWGGPEQYFGPGTRLTVT.

The rearrangement joins TRBV19 to TRBJ1-1; 8 bases line up with TRBD1. The CDR3 loop spans 16 amino acids. The germline gives CDR1 LNHDA, CDR2 SQIVND (reference sequence). Trimming removed 6 bases from V and 1 base from J; junction bases left unmatched: 10. The CDR3 reads CASRPTQGGKNTEAFF. CDR3 coding DNA: TGTGCCAGTAGGCCAACACAGGGGGGGAAGAACACTGAAGCTTTCTTT.

This clone was detected once. CDR3 coding DNA: TGTGCCAGCAGCTTAGAGGGACTAGTATTGAGGAATGAGCAGTTCTTC. Its translation is CASSLEGLVLRNEQFF. The rearrangement uses TRBV11-2 and TRBJ2-1; TRBD2 matches at 8 bases. The CDR3 consists of 16 residues. In germline, CDR1 is SGHAT, CDR2 FQNNGV. Trimming took 0 bases from V and 7 from J; bases not matched to a gene: 8.

This clone was seen only a few times. V gene TRBV7-2 combines with J gene TRBJ1-5; D is unclear. Trimming took off 1 base at V and 0 bases at J, with 7 bases between the two ends. Germline-derived CDR1 and CDR2 are SGHTA and FQGNSA. This CDR3 spans 15 amino acids. The CDR3 region has the DNA TGTGCCAGCAGCTTAGGGTACTTTAGCAATCAGCCCCAGCATTTT. Translation gives CASSLGYFSNQPQHF.

The chain links TRBV10-1 to TRBJ2-1; 10 nucleotides agree with TRBD2. CDR3 size: 18 residues. Germline V gene data show CDR1 as WNHNN and CDR2 as SYGVQD (reference sequence). Trimming removed 6 bases from V and 0 bases from J; junction bases left unmatched: 11. CDR3 sequence (DNA): TGCGCCAGCAGGTCAGTCCTTAGCGGGAGGCGCTCCTACAATGAGCAGTTCTTC. Translating it yields CASRSVLSGRRSYNEQFF.

The chain is built from TRBV19 and TRBJ2-7, with D possibly being TRBD1 or TRBD2 (6 bases each). V lost 8 bases to trimming and J lost 3 bases, with 17 bases between them. Germline CDR1 LNHDA, CDR2 SQIVND (reference sequence). The CDR3 spans 14 residues. CDR3 loop: CASSGDNPLYEQYF. CDR3 nucleotide sequence: TGTGCCAGTTCGGGGGACAATCCCCTCTACGAGCAGTACTTC. Full variable domain (missing parts from reference TRBV19 and TRBJ2-7): DGGITQSPKYLFRKEGQNVTLSCEQNLNHDAMYWYRQDPGQGLRLIYYSQIVNDFQKGDIAEGYSVSREKKESFPLTVTSAQKNPTAFYLCASSGDNPLYEQYFGPGTRLTVT.

The V gene is TRBV5-1, the J gene TRBJ2-1; 12 bases are shared with TRBD2. Germline lookup yields CDR1 SGHRS and CDR2 YFSETQ. V lost 4 bases to trimming and J lost 5 bases; unmatched junction nucleotides: 4. This CDR3 is 15 amino acids long. The CDR3 here is CASSVTSGGHNEQFF. In DNA, the CDR3 is TGCGCCAGCAGCGTGACTAGCGGGGGACACAATGAGCAGTTCTTC.

This clone was seen more than once but under ten times. The V gene is TRBV5-4, the J gene TRBJ1-1, with unresolved D. The CDR3 runs to 14 residues. Trimming removed 4 bases from V and 0 bases from J, with 10 bases in between. Germline CDR1 reads SGHNT; CDR2 reads YYREEE (reference sequence). In nucleotides, the CDR3 is TGTGCCAGCAGCGCAGGCCTTTTGAACACTGAAGCTTTCTTT. This gives the protein CASSAGLLNTEAFF.

The CDR3 DNA reads as TGTGCCTGGACGGGGGACAGGGTCCAGACCCAGTACTTC. Its translation is CAWTGDRVQTQYF. The genes are TRBV30 and TRBJ2-5; 9 bases match TRBD1. CDR3 length equals 13 residues. The ends lost 4 bases at V and 6 bases at J; junction bases unmatched: 6. The germline V gene has CDR1 GTSNPN and CDR2 SVGIG (reference sequence).

As for this clone: The sample has other DNA sequences that encode this CDR3 too. The gene calls are TRBV18 and TRBJ1-2; 7 bases agree with TRBD1. Germline-derived CDR1 and CDR2 are KGHSH and LQKENI. The CDR3 has 14 amino acids. Trimming cost V 6 bases and J 4 bases; bases outside gene matches: 8. The chain's CDR3 is CASSPAGGSYGYTF. In nucleotides, the CDR3 is TGTGCCAGCTCCCCAGCAGGGGGTTCCTATGGCTACACCTTC.